The clone carrying this T cell receptor beta chain was counted a few times. What it recognizes is unknown. The second PCR ran about 6 to 11 cycles with a sample-barcoded 5' primer and J-beta primers. Each cDNA molecule was tagged by a template-switch adaptor with 12 random nucleotides. Using its own MiXCR run on the 5' RACE reads, TCRdb lists one record per CDR3 protein. This sample yields about 1 million distinct CDR3 sequences, of which approximately 25% are seen a single time; about 0.8% belongs to the top ten. The record originates from a study of blood T cells in healthy people across ages. The CDR3 is made up of 16 amino acids. From germline, CDR1 is MNHEY and CDR2 SVGAGI. Unmatched junction bases numbered 14, after V lost 1 base and J lost 11 bases. General study results and limits: TCR beta diversity, measured per million T cells, fell in a roughly linear way with age. Reliance upon unsorted PBMCs precluded definitive naive versus antigen-experienced comparison. There were more naive CD4+ cells and higher diversity in long-lived donors than in aged donors.

The same data also went into a second study, on T cells of mothers and their children.

Sequenced sample: blood. The chain uses TRBV6-5 and TRBJ2-5; TRBD1 matches at 9 bases. This receptor was taken from a girl aged 2-10 years in good health. CDR3 nucleotide sequence: TGTGCCAGCAGTTACTTCGAGGACAGGGGCTCCGAGGAGCAGTACTTC. Translation: CASSYFEDRGSEEQYF.